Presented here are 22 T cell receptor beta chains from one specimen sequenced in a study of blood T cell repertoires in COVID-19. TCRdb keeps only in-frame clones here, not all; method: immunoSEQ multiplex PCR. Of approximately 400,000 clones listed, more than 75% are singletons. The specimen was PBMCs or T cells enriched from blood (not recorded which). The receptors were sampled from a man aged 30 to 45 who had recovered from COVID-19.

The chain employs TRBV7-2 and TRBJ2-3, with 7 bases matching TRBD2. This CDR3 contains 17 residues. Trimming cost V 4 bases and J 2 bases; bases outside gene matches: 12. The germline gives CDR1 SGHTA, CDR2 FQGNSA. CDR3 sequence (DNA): TGTGCCAGCAGCTCCCAAGGAGCGGGGACCCCCACAGATACGCAGTATTTT. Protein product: CASSSQGAGTPTDTQYF. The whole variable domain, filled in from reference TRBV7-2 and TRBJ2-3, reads GAGVSQSPSNKVTEKGKDVELRCDPISGHTALYWYRQSLGQGLEFLIYFQGNSAPDKSGLPSDRFSAERTGGSVSTLTIQRTQQEDSAVYLCASSSQGAGTPTDTQYFGPGTRLTVL.

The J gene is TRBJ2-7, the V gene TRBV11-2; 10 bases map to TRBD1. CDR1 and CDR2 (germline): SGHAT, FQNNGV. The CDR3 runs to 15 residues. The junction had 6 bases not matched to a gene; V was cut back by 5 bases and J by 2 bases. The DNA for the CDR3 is TGTGCCAGCAGCACCGGGACAGGGGACACCTACGAGCAGTACTTC. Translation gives CASSTGTGDTYEQYF.

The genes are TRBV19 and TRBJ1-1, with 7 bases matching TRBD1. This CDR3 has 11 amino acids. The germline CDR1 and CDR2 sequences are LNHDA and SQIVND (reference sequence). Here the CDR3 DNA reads TGTGTATCGACAGGGTACACTGAAGCTTTCTTT. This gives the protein CVSTGYTEAFF. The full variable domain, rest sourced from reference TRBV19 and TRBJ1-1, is DGGITQSPKYLFRKEGQNVTLSCEQNLNHDAMYWYRQDPGQGLRLIYYSQIVNDFQKGDIAEGYSVSREKKESFPLTVTSAQKNPTAFYLCVSTGYTEAFFGQGTRLTVV.

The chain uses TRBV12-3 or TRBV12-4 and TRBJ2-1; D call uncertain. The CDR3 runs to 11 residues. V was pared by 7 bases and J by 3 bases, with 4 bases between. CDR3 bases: TGTGCCAGCACCAACTACAATGAGCAGTTCTTC. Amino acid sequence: CASTNYNEQFF.

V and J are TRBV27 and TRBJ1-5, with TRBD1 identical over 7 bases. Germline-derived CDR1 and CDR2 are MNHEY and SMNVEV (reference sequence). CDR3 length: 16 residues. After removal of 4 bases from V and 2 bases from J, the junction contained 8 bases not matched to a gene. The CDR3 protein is CASSSMTGPGNQPQHF. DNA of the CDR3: TGTGCCAGCAGTTCGATGACAGGGCCGGGCAATCAGCCCCAGCATTTT.

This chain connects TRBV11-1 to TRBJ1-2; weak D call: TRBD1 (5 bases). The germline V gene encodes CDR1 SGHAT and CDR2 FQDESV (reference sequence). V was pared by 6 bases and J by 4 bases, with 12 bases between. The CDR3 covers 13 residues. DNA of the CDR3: TGTGCCAGCAGGAAGGGGCAGGGCTATGGCTACACCTTC. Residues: CASRKGQGYGYTF. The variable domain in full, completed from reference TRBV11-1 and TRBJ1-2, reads EAEVAQSPRYKITEKSQAVAFWCDPISGHATLYWYRQILGQGPELLVQFQDESVVDDSQLPKDRFSAERLKGVDSTLKIQPAELGDSAMYLCASRKGQGYGYTFGSGTRLTVV.

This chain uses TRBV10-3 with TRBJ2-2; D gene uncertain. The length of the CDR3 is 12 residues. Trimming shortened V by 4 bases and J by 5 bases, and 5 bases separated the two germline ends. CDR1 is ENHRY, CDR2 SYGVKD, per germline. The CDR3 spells CAISGPTGELFF. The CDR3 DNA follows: TGTGCCATCAGTGGTCCAACCGGGGAGCTGTTTTTT.

The CDR3 nucleotides read TGCAGCGCCAGTCCAGACTCTGGAAACACCATATATTTT. This sequence encodes CSASPDSGNTIYF. The V gene is TRBV29-1, the J gene TRBJ1-3; no firm D call. Germline V gene sequence: CDR1 SQVTM, CDR2 ANQGSEA. This CDR3 is 13 amino acids long. V was shortened by 7 bases and J by 0 bases, with 10 bases between the two germline ends.

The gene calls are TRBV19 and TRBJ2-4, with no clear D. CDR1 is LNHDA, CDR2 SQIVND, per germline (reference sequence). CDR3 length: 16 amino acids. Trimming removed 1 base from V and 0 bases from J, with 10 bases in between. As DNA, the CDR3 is TGTGCCAGTAGTATAGGGAAACGGGTAGCCAAAAACATTCAGTACTTC. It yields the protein CASSIGKRVAKNIQYF.

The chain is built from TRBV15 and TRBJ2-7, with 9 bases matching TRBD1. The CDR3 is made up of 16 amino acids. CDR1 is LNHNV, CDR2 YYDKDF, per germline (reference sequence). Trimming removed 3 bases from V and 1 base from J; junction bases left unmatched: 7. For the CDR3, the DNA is TGTGCCACCAGCAGCGACGGGACAGGGATATCCTACGAGCAGTACTTC. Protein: CATSSDGTGISYEQYF.

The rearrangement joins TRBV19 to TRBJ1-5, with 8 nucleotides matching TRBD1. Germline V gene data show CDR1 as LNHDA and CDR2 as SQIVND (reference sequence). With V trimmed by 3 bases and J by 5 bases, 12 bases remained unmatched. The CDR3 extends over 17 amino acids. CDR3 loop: CASSIRQGSQGDQPQHF. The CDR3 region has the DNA TGTGCCAGTAGTATCCGACAGGGGTCACAGGGAGATCAGCCCCAGCATTTT.

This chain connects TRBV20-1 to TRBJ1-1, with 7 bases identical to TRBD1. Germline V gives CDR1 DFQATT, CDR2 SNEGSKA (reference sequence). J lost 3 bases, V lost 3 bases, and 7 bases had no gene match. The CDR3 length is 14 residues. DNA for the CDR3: TGCAGTGCTAGTCCACGACAGGGCCACACTGAAGCTTTCTTT. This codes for CSASPRQGHTEAFF.

The CDR3 region has the DNA TGTGCCAGCAGCATGGGGGGGACACCCGGCGCCTACGAGCAGTACTTC. It is translated as CASSMGGTPGAYEQYF. The chain combines TRBV6-6 with TRBJ2-7; tentatively, D is TRBD2 (7 bases). Germline lookup yields CDR1 MNHNY and CDR2 SVGAGI (reference sequence). The V gene lost 6 bases and the J gene lost 2 bases, with 20 bases spanning the gap. This CDR3 region has 16 residues.

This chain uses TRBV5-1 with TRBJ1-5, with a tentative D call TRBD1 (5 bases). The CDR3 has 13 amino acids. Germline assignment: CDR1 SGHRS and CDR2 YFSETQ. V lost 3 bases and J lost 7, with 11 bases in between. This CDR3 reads CASSWGVDQPQHF. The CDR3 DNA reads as TGCGCCAGCAGCTGGGGGGTTGACCAGCCCCAGCATTTT.

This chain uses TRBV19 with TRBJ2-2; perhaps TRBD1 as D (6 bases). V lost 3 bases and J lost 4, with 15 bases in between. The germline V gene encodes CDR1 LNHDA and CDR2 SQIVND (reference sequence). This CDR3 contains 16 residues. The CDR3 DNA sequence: TGTGCCAGTAGTATCTTTAGGGGGTGGAGCACCGGGGAGCTGTTTTTT. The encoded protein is CASSIFRGWSTGELFF. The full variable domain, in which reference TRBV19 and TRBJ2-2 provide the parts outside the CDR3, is DGGITQSPKYLFRKEGQNVTLSCEQNLNHDAMYWYRQDPGQGLRLIYYSQIVNDFQKGDIAEGYSVSREKKESFPLTVTSAQKNPTAFYLCASSIFRGWSTGELFFGEGSRLTVL.

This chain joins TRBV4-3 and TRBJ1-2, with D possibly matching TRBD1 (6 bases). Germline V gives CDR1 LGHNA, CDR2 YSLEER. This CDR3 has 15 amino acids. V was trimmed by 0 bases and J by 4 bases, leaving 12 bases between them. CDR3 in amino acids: CASSQDGGQSYGYTF. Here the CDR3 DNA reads TGCGCCAGCAGCCAAGACGGGGGGCAGAGCTATGGCTACACCTTC.

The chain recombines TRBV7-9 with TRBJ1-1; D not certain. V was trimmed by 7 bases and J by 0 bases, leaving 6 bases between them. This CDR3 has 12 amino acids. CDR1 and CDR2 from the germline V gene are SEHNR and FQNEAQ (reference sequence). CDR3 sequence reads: CASTSMNTEAFF. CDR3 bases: TGTGCCAGCACATCCATGAACACTGAAGCTTTCTTT.

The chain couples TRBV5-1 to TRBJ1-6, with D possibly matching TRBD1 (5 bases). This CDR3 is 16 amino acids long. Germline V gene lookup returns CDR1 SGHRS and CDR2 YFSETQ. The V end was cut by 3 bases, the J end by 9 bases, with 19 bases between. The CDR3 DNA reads TGCGCCAGCAGCTCCTCCATATTTAGGGGTGCTTCACCCCTCCACTTT. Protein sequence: CASSSSIFRGASPLHF.

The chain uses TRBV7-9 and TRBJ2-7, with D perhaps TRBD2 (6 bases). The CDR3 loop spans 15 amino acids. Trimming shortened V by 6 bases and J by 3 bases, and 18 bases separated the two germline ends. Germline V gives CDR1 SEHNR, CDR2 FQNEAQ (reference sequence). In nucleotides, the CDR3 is TGTGCCAGCAGTCCGAGACGGGGACTGAACTACGAGCAGTACTTC. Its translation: CASSPRRGLNYEQYF.

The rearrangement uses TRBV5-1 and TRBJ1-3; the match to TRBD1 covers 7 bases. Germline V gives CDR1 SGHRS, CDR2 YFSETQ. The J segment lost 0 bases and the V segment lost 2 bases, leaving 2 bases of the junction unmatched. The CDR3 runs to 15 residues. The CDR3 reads CASSLQGYSGNTIYF. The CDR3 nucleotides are TGCGCCAGCAGCTTACAGGGGTACTCTGGAAACACCATATATTTT.

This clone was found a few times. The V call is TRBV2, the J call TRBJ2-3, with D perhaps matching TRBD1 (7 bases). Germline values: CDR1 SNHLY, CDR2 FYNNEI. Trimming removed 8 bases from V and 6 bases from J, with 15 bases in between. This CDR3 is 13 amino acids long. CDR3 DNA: TGTGCCAGCGGGCAGGGGGGAATGGATACGCAGTATTTT. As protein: CASGQGGMDTQYF.

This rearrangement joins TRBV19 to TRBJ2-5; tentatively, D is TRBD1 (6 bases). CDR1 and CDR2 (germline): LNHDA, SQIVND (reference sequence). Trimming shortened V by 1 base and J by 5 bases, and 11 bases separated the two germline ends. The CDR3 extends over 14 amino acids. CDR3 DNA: TGTGCCAGTAGTATAGGAGGGGGTCTCGAGACCCAGTACTTC. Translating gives CASSIGGGLETQYF.